This T cell receptor beta chain was identified during a study of breast tumors, draining lymph nodes, adjacent tissues. General study points: Data only fit, rather than demonstrated, lymph node origin of most tumor T cells. Most tumor T cells seemingly derive from lymph node, then expand in tumor. Tumor TCR diversity was below lymph nodes but above nontumor tissue.

TCRdb called the multiplex PCR reads again in MiXCR, with one record for every CDR3 protein. Of 150,000 to 200,000 distinct CDR3 sequences listed, roughly a third are singletons. Axillary draining lymph nodes of breast cancer patients supplied the node samples. This clonotype was found a few times. Its target is unknown. This TCR was sampled from a female donor with breast cancer. Some clones in this sample may be carry-over from other donors' samples. Specimen: axillary lymph node tissue.

The CDR3 sequence: CASSSQSGSGSRKYF. The CDR3 bases are TGTGCCAGCAGTTCCCAAAGCGGGAGCGGGTCTCGGAAGTACTTC. The V and J genes are TRBV6-5 and TRBJ2-7; 8 nucleotides line up with TRBD2. This CDR3 has 15 amino acids. Trimming at V came to 4 bases and at J to 11 bases, leaving 16 bases not matched to a gene. Germline V CDR1 and CDR2: MNHEY, SVGAGI.